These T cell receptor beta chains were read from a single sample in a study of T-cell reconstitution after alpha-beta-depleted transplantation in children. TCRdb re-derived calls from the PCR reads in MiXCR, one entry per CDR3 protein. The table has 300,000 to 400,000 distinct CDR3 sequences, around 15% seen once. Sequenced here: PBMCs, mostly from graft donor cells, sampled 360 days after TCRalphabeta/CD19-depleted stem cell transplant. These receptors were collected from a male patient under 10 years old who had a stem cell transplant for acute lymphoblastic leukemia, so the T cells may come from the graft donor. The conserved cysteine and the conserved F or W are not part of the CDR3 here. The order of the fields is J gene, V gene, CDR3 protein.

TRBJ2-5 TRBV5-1 ASSLVGTRDQETQY
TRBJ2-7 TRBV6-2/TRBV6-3 ASSSFRASSYEQY
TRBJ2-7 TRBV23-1 ASSQSGVWTSDSYEQY
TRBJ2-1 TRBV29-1 SADPGSGSYNEQF
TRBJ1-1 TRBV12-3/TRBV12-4 ASSVQMNTEAF
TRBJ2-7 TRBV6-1 AGQTGTYEQY
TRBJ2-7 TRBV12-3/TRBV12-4 ASSLASVGTGGNYEQY
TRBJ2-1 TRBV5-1 ASSLVQVAYNEQF
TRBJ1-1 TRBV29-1 SVEDGVRVGSGVNTEAF
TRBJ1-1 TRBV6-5 ASSYSRTGWKMNTEAF
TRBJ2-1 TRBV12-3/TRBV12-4 ASSFSPTPEGQF
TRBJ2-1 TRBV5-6 ASSSLPRRRNEQF
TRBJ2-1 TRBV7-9 ASSLTRVGLNEQF